These 32 T cell receptor beta chains were all obtained from the same sample, sequenced in a study of shared clonotypes between healthy human individuals. This table comes from immunoSEQ multiplex PCR, and its TCRdb copy is limited to in-frame clones, with some not included. The data contain roughly 410,000 clones, around 96% of them singletons. Input material: memory CD8+ T cells sorted from blood. Regarding subset: CD45RO+ cells pooled with CCR7-negative TemRA cells. The source is a man aged 25-45 years in good health.

The genes are TRBV7-9 and TRBJ1-4, with D hard to call. This CDR3 is 13 amino acids long. Germline CDR1 is SEHNR and CDR2 is FQNEAQ (reference sequence). Between the trimmed V and J ends, which lost 8 bases and 8 bases, there was a span of 15 bases. The CDR3 nucleotides are TGTGCCAGCGAGGAGAGGGTGGGAGAAAAACTGTTTTTT. Translation gives CASEERVGEKLFF. Full variable domain (rest looked up from reference TRBV7-9 and TRBJ1-4): DTGVSQNPRHKITKRGQNVTFRCDPISEHNRLYWYRQTLGQGPEFLTYFQNEAQLEKSRLLSDRFSAERPKGSFSTLEIQRTEQGDSAMYLCASEERVGEKLFFGSGTQLSVL.

The chain carries TRBV6-1 and TRBJ2-3; TRBD2 matches at 7 bases. The CDR3 consists of 16 residues. V dropped 3 bases and J dropped 3; count of bases not matched to a gene: 9. Germline V CDR1 and CDR2: MNHNS, SASEGT. The CDR3 DNA reads as TGTGCCAGCAGTGATTTCGGCGGGAGAGCGACAGATACGCAGTATTTT. This translates into CASSDFGGRATDTQYF.

As DNA, the CDR3 is TGTGCCACGGGACAGGGTAAGGCAGATACGCAGTATTTT. Translation gives CATGQGKADTQYF. The chain has TRBV10-3 and TRBJ2-3, with 9 positions matching TRBD1. V lost 10 bases to trimming and J lost 4 bases; unmatched junction nucleotides: 6. CDR1 is ENHRY and CDR2 is SYGVKD in the germline V gene. The CDR3 contains 13 residues.

In its sample, this clone was seen once. This rearrangement joins TRBV27 to TRBJ2-1; 12 bases agree with TRBD2. V shed 6 bases, J shed 6 bases, and the junction held 3 bases outside the gene matches. There are 14 residues in the CDR3. Germline V gives CDR1 MNHEY, CDR2 SMNVEV (reference sequence). CDR3 loop: CASRTSGRTNEQFF. CDR3 nucleotides: TGTGCCAGCAGAACTAGCGGGAGGACCAATGAGCAGTTCTTC.

The V call is TRBV10-1, the J call TRBJ2-1; TRBD1 is a possible D gene (5 bases). The V and J ends lost 2 bases and 5 bases respectively, with 16 bases between them. The CDR3 is 16 residues long. The germline CDR1 and CDR2 sequences are WNHNN and SYGVQD (reference sequence). This chain's CDR3 is CASSERRGAPNNEQFF. CDR3 coding DNA: TGCGCCAGCAGTGAGAGAAGGGGCGCCCCTAACAATGAGCAGTTCTTC.

The rearrangement joins TRBV7-3 to TRBJ2-1; 11 bases line up with TRBD1. Germline V gene sequence: CDR1 SGHTA, CDR2 FQGTGA. The V and J ends lost 2 bases and 6 bases, in that order; junction bases with no gene match: 3. CDR3 length: 15 residues. The chain's CDR3 is CASSLGQGARNEQFF. The CDR3 DNA sequence: TGTGCCAGCAGCTTAGGACAGGGGGCGCGCAATGAGCAGTTCTTC.

The chain recombines TRBV10-3 with TRBJ2-7; D gene ambiguous. The CDR3 covers 13 residues. The germline V gene has CDR1 ENHRY and CDR2 SYGVKD. Trimming shortened V by 2 bases and J by 7 bases, and 12 bases separated the two germline ends. CDR3: CAISEGLSDEQYF. The CDR3, as DNA: TGTGCCATCAGTGAGGGTCTAAGCGATGAGCAGTACTTC.

This clone was counted a single time. This chain uses TRBV7-2 with TRBJ2-7; the match to TRBD2 covers 8 bases. J lost 3 bases, V lost 1 base, and 5 bases had no gene match. Per the germline V gene, CDR1 is SGHTA and CDR2 is FQGNSA. The CDR3 is 15 amino acids. The DNA for the CDR3 is TGTGCCAGCAGCTTAGATTTTACTAGCGGCTACGAGCAGTACTTC. Its translation is CASSLDFTSGYEQYF.

The V and J genes are TRBV7-9 and TRBJ2-7; 10 bases are shared with TRBD1. CDR3 length: 15 residues. Germline CDR1 reads SEHNR; CDR2 reads FQNEAQ (reference sequence). With V trimmed by 4 bases and J by 4 bases, 7 bases remained unmatched. DNA for the CDR3: TGTGCCAGCAGCTCCCCGGGACAGGGGAGGTACGAGCAGTACTTC. Translated, it gives CASSSPGQGRYEQYF. Looking up the rest from reference TRBV7-9 and TRBJ2-7 gives the full variable domain: DTGVSQNPRHKITKRGQNVTFRCDPISEHNRLYWYRQTLGQGPEFLTYFQNEAQLEKSRLLSDRFSAERPKGSFSTLEIQRTEQGDSAMYLCASSSPGQGRYEQYFGPGTRLTVT.

About this clone: Other nucleotide sequences from this sample produce the same CDR3. The chain joins TRBV19 to TRBJ1-1, with D perhaps TRBD1 (5 bases). V lost 3 bases, J lost 4 bases, and 9 bases lay in between. CDR3 length: 13 amino acids. Germline V gene sequence: CDR1 LNHDA, CDR2 SQIVND (reference sequence). CDR3 bases: TGTGCCAGTAGTATTGCGGGGGGCACTGAAGCTTTCTTT. Amino acid sequence: CASSIAGGTEAFF.

About this clone: This CDR3 fails to terminate in the conserved phenylalanine or tryptophan, so it likely reflects a read error. Because the CDR3's place on the DNA is in doubt, the DNA is left out and the CDR3 is given as listed by TCRdb. The genes are TRBV7-2 and TRBJ1-1. Germline V gene sequence: CDR1 SGHTA, CDR2 FQGNSA. The CDR3 length is 10 residues, termini included. The CDR3 loop reads CASSPREALS.

The chain links TRBV5-1 to TRBJ2-5; D tentatively reads TRBD1 or TRBD2 (5 bases each). The germline CDR1 and CDR2 sequences are SGHRS and YFSETQ. The CDR3 is 15 residues long. Trimming took 4 bases from V and 5 from J, leaving 18 bases between them. CDR3 protein: CASSPTPGTSETQYF. In DNA, the CDR3 is TGCGCCAGCAGCCCGACACCCGGGACCTCGGAGACCCAGTACTTC.

The chain combines TRBV11-2 with TRBJ2-7; 7 bases align to TRBD1. With 6 bases clipped from V and 2 bases from J, the junction kept 7 bases outside the gene matches. The CDR3 contains 14 residues. In germline, CDR1 is SGHAT, CDR2 FQNNGV. The CDR3, as DNA: TGTGCCAGCAGTCCCCCGGACAGGACCTACGAGCAGTACTTC. Translation gives CASSPPDRTYEQYF.

The V call is TRBV19, the J call TRBJ1-4; D is ambiguous. CDR1 LNHDA and CDR2 SQIVND come from the germline V gene (reference sequence). The ends were cut back, 1 base at V and 0 bases at J, with 3 bases in the middle. This CDR3 is built from 14 residues. The CDR3 is CASSIGATNEKLFF. The CDR3 nucleotides read TGTGCCAGTAGTATAGGGGCAACTAATGAAAAACTGTTTTTT. Filled out from reference TRBV19 and TRBJ1-4, the complete variable domain reads DGGITQSPKYLFRKEGQNVTLSCEQNLNHDAMYWYRQDPGQGLRLIYYSQIVNDFQKGDIAEGYSVSREKKESFPLTVTSAQKNPTAFYLCASSIGATNEKLFFGSGTQLSVL.

The rearrangement links TRBV10-2 to TRBJ2-5, with TRBD2 matching 11 bases. CDR1 and CDR2 (germline): WSHSY, SAAADI. With V trimmed by 9 bases and J by 2 bases, 11 bases remained unmatched. The CDR3 totals 16 residues. In nucleotides, the CDR3 is TGCGCCAGTAAAAAGGGACTAGCGGACAGTCAAGAGACCCAGTACTTC. It yields the protein CASKKGLADSQETQYF.

The chain is built from TRBV15 and TRBJ1-4, with D unresolved. The CDR3 sequence is 13 residues long. The V and J ends lost 1 base and 8 bases respectively, with 8 bases between them. Per germline, CDR1 LNHNV and CDR2 YYDKDF (reference sequence). The CDR3 DNA reads TGTGCCACCAGCAGAGCCGTAGCCGAAAAACTGTTTTTT. Translated, it gives CATSRAVAEKLFF.

The rearrangement joins TRBV7-2 to TRBJ2-1; perhaps TRBD2 as D (5 bases). CDR1 SGHTA and CDR2 FQGNSA come from the germline V gene. Trimming removed 5 bases from V and 3 bases from J, with 14 bases in between. This CDR3 is built from 15 residues. The CDR3 sequence: CASSPWRANYNEQFF. CDR3 bases: TGTGCCAGCAGCCCTTGGCGGGCCAACTACAATGAGCAGTTCTTC.

The chain uses TRBV28 and TRBJ1-2, with 12 bases that match TRBD1. The junction had 17 bases not matched to a gene; V was cut back by 8 bases and J by 4 bases. From germline, CDR1 is MDHEN and CDR2 SYDVKM. This CDR3 is built from 18 residues. The CDR3 DNA follows: TGTGCCAGCCTCAAGCTCTCCGGGACAGGGGGCTCCATCTATGGCTACACCTTC. It translates to CASLKLSGTGGSIYGYTF.

The chain employs TRBV27 and TRBJ1-5, with D uncertain. In germline, CDR1 is MNHEY, CDR2 SMNVEV (reference sequence). V lost 6 bases and J lost 3, with 6 bases in between. The CDR3 contains 12 residues. DNA of the CDR3: TGTGCCAGCAGGGCAACCAATCAGCCCCAGCATTTT. Translating it yields CASRATNQPQHF.

The sample holds one count of this clone. The DNA is left out, because the CDR3 cannot be placed on it with certainty; the CDR3 is given as TCRdb lists it. The chain uses TRBV28 and TRBJ1-2. Germline CDR1 is MDHEN and CDR2 is SYDVKM. Termini included, the CDR3 measures 14 amino acids. The CDR3 protein is CASSTSTGNYGYTF.

This sequence joins TRBV30 and TRBJ2-3; 15 bases map to TRBD2. Germline V gene data show CDR1 as GTSNPN and CDR2 as SVGIG (reference sequence). This CDR3 region has 19 residues. V shed 0 bases and J 2 bases; nucleotides not matched to a gene: 9. The CDR3 DNA reads as TGTGCCTGGAGTGTACCACTAGGACTAGCGGGAGGGTACACAGATACGCAGTATTTT. It yields the protein CAWSVPLGLAGGYTDTQYF.

The gene calls are TRBV5-4 and TRBJ2-1, with 8 bases lining up with TRBD1. Germline trimming cut 4 bases from V and 8 bases from J; bases unmatched to any gene: 14. Germline V lookup: CDR1 SGHNT, CDR2 YYREEE (reference sequence). The CDR3 sequence is 16 residues long. The CDR3 region is CASSPVGGQGDHEQFF. The CDR3 DNA is TGTGCCAGCAGCCCGGTTGGAGGACAGGGAGACCATGAGCAGTTCTTC. The whole variable domain, remainder taken from reference TRBV5-4 and TRBJ2-1, is ETGVTQSPTHLIKTRGQQVTLRCSSQSGHNTVSWYQQALGQGPQFIFQYYREEENGRGNFPPRFSGLQFPNYSSELNVNALELDDSALYLCASSPVGGQGDHEQFFGPGTRLTVL.

V usage is TRBV11-2 and J usage is TRBJ2-2; D not resolved. V dropped 3 bases and J dropped 0 bases, with 2 bases sitting between them. The V gene's germline CDR1 is SGHAT and CDR2 FQNNGV. The CDR3 is made up of 13 amino acids. As DNA, the CDR3 is TGTGCCAGCAGCTTCACGAACACCGGGGAGCTGTTTTTT. It specifies CASSFTNTGELFF.

The chain is built from TRBV27 and TRBJ1-2; 9 bases align to TRBD1. The CDR3 totals 13 residues. Germline V CDR1 and CDR2: MNHEY, SMNVEV (reference sequence). Trimming took 0 bases from V and 7 from J; bases not matched to a gene: 0. The CDR3, as DNA: TGTGCCAGCAGTTTATCGGGACAGGGTGGCTACACCTTC. It translates to CASSLSGQGGYTF.

This clone was counted once. The chain uses TRBV2 and TRBJ2-1, with D hard to call. The V end lost 3 bases, the J end lost 3 bases, and 6 bases lay between the germline ends. This CDR3 is 13 amino acids long. The germline gives CDR1 SNHLY, CDR2 FYNNEI. This CDR3 reads CASSENSYNEQFF. The CDR3 DNA reads as TGTGCCAGCAGTGAGAATAGCTACAATGAGCAGTTCTTC.

The chain has TRBV2 and TRBJ2-7; 9 nucleotides line up with TRBD2. CDR1 and CDR2 (germline): SNHLY, FYNNEI. V lost 8 bases, J lost 2 bases, and 7 bases stayed unmatched. This CDR3 region has 14 residues. CDR3 in amino acids: CASHRLADTYEQYF. DNA of the CDR3: TGTGCCAGCCACCGACTAGCGGATACCTACGAGCAGTACTTC.

This rearrangement joins TRBV6-1 to TRBJ2-3; TRBD2 matches 8 bases. J was trimmed by 9 bases and V by 4 bases; bases with no gene match: 6. The CDR3 extends over 13 amino acids. Germline V gives CDR1 MNHNS, CDR2 SASEGT. CDR3 bases: TGTGCCAGCAGTGGGGGACTAGTCAAAACGCAGTATTTT. Its translation: CASSGGLVKTQYF.

The V gene is TRBV7-9, the J gene TRBJ2-3; 10 positions agree with TRBD2. The germline CDR1 and CDR2 sequences are SEHNR and FQNEAQ (reference sequence). The CDR3 has 15 residues. V trimming: 4 bases; J trimming: 0 bases; junction bases outside the gene matches: 1. In nucleotides, the CDR3 is TGTGCCAGCAGCTCACTAGCGGGGAGCACAGATACGCAGTATTTT. It specifies CASSSLAGSTDTQYF.

V and J are TRBV6-6 and TRBJ1-2; the D is unclear. Germline V gene sequence: CDR1 MNHNY, CDR2 SVGAGI (reference sequence). V was pared by 5 bases and J by 7 bases, with 14 bases between. This CDR3 is built from 13 residues. The CDR3, as DNA: TGTGCCAGCAGTCCGGGCCGTGGGTCTGGCTACACCTTC. This codes for CASSPGRGSGYTF.

The chain carries TRBV5-1 and TRBJ2-1, with D possibly matching TRBD1 (6 bases). Germline values: CDR1 SGHRS, CDR2 YFSETQ. V was shortened by 1 base and J by 2 bases, with 7 bases between the two germline ends. This CDR3 contains 14 residues. The CDR3 region has the DNA TGCGCCAGCAGCTTGCCAGGGGCCTACAATGAGCAGTTCTTC. Its protein product is CASSLPGAYNEQFF.

The CDR3 DNA is TGTGCCAGCAGTTTTGTGGCAACAGGGGGTGTAAGCAATCAGCCCCAGCATTTT. Amino acid sequence: CASSFVATGGVSNQPQHF. The rearrangement joins TRBV28 to TRBJ1-5; TRBD1 aligns across 8 bases. J lost 1 base, V lost 3 bases, and 11 bases had no gene match. Germline V gene data show CDR1 as MDHEN and CDR2 as SYDVKM. The CDR3 runs 18 residues.

The rearrangement joins TRBV30 to TRBJ1-2; D perhaps matches TRBD1 (5 bases). Trimming left V 3 bases short and J 8 bases short, with 13 bases between. The CDR3 runs 12 residues. Germline V gene lookup returns CDR1 GTSNPN and CDR2 SVGIG (reference sequence). This CDR3 reads CAWRTVLEGYTF. As DNA, the CDR3 is TGTGCCTGGAGGACAGTACTTGAAGGCTACACCTTC.